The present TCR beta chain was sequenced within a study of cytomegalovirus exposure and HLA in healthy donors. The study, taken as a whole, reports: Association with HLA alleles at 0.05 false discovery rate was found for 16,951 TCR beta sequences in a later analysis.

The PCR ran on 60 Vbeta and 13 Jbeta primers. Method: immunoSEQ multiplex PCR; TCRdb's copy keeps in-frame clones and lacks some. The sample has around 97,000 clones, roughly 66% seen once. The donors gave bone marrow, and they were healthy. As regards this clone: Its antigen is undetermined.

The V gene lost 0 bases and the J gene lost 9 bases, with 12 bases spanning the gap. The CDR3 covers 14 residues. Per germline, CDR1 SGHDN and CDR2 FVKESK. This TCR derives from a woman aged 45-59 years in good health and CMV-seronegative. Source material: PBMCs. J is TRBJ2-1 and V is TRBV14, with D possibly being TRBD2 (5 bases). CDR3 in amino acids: CASSQESRVGEQFF. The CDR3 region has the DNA TGTGCCAGCAGCCAAGAGTCGAGGGTAGGTGAGCAGTTCTTC.